The rows below give T cell receptor beta chains drawn from one sample of a study of PD-1 blockade in classical Hodgkin lymphoma. The data were produced by immunoSEQ multiplex PCR, yet TCRdb's version contains in-frame clones alone and is incomplete. The data show 25,000 or so clones, roughly 80% seen once. The sample consisted of CD4+ T cells from blood, taken at baseline. These receptors were collected from a human donor with classical Hodgkin lymphoma. Both conserved end residues are part of each CDR3. Fields, in order: D gene, J gene, clone size, V gene, CDR3 protein, CDR3 DNA. D genes are given only for firm matches. Only some rows state a clone size, as once, few, many or a class for expanded clones.

>-|TRBJ1-4|once|TRBV29-1
CSTRTGQGEKLFF
TGCAGCACTCGGACGGGGCAGGGGGAAAAACTGTTTTTT
>-|TRBJ1-5|-|TRBV14
CASSQDPGYSNQPQHF
TGTGCCAGCAGCCAAGATCCAGGATATAGCAATCAGCCCCAGCATTTT
>-|TRBJ1-4|-|TRBV30
CAFERGGTNEKLFF
TGTGCCTTCGAAAGAGGTGGAACTAATGAAAAACTGTTTTTT
>-|TRBJ2-7|-|TRBV18
CASSPPGLTYEQYF
TGTGCCAGCTCACCACCAGGGTTGACCTACGAGCAGTACTTC
>-|TRBJ1-5|-|TRBV29-1
CSVLLEGHQPQHF
TGCAGCGTTCTGCTGGAGGGGCATCAGCCCCAGCATTTT
>TRBD1|TRBJ2-6|once|TRBV11-3
CASSPRDRSSGANVLTF
TGTGCCAGCAGCCCCCGGGACAGGAGCTCTGGGGCCAACGTCCTGACTTTC
>-|TRBJ1-2|-|TRBV5-1
CASSLDKGLYGYTF
TGCGCCAGCAGCTTGGATAAGGGGCTCTATGGCTACACCTTC
>-|TRBJ1-3|-|TRBV19
CASSMWAGESGNTIYF
TGTGCCAGTAGTATGTGGGCAGGGGAGAGTGGAAACACCATATATTTT
>-|TRBJ1-2|-|TRBV13
CASFNRGFGYTF
TGTGCCAGCTTTAATCGGGGATTCGGCTACACCTTC
>-|TRBJ1-3|-|TRBV5-1
CASSFGQSGNTIYF
TGCGCCAGCAGCTTCGGACAAAGTGGAAACACCATATATTTT
>-|TRBJ2-1|-|TRBV19
CASSTSIGRYNEQFF
TGTGCCAGTAGCACCTCCATCGGACGCTACAATGAGCAGTTCTTC
>-|TRBJ2-7|once|TRBV7-2
CASSLGFYEQYF
TGTGCCAGCAGCTTAGGCTTCTACGAGCAGTACTTC
>TRBD1|TRBJ2-5|-|TRBV13
CASSRTGTGGEETQYF
TGTGCCAGCAGCCGGACCGGGACAGGGGGCGAAGAGACCCAGTACTTC
>TRBD1|TRBJ2-2|-|TRBV2
CASSLHSQGTGELFF
TGTGCCAGCAGTCTACACTCACAGGGGACCGGGGAGCTGTTTTTT
>-|TRBJ2-3|-|TRBV5-6
CASSFDGPTADTQYF
TGTGCCAGCAGCTTTGACGGCCCAACCGCAGATACGCAGTATTTT
>-|TRBJ1-5|-|TRBV19
CASSIRDWSNQPQHF
TGTGCCAGTAGTATACGGGACTGGAGCAATCAGCCCCAGCATTTT
>TRBD1|TRBJ1-1|-|TRBV7-9
CASNPRGPPPNTEAFF
TGTGCCAGCAACCCCAGGGGGCCCCCTCCGAACACTGAAGCTTTCTTT
>-|TRBJ2-7|-|TRBV19
CASPGPLGAYEQYF
TGTGCCAGTCCGGGACCCCTGGGGGCCTACGAGCAGTACTTC
>-|TRBJ1-6|once|TRBV29-1
CSVEEKKGGRSLHF
TGCAGCGTTGAAGAAAAAAAGGGGGGAAGGTCCCTCCACTTT
>-|TRBJ2-7|-|TRBV11-2
CASSSGPTYEQYF
TGTGCCAGCAGCAGCGGCCCTACCTACGAGCAGTACTTC
>-|TRBJ1-5|-|TRBV7-9
CASSSANSNQPQHF
TGTGCCAGCAGCTCAGCTAATAGCAATCAGCCCCAGCATTTT
>-|TRBJ1-1|few|TRBV30
CAWRVVDAEAFF
TGTGCCTGGAGAGTGGTGGACGCTGAAGCTTTCTTT
>-|TRBJ1-4|-|TRBV7-8
CASSPRARPAPTNEKLFF
TGTGCCAGCAGCCCGAGGGCCCGGCCGGCTCCAACTAATGAAAAACTGTTTTTT
>-|TRBJ1-1|-|TRBV6-5
CASRTEGEGRTEAFF
TGTGCCAGCAGAACTGAGGGGGAGGGGAGGACTGAAGCTTTCTTT
>TRBD2|TRBJ2-3|-|TRBV19
CASSLAGGPDTQYF
TGTGCCAGTAGTTTAGCGGGGGGTCCAGATACGCAGTATTTT
>-|TRBJ2-7|-|TRBV6-6
CASSYSRTYEQYF
TGTGCCAGCAGTTACAGTAGGACCTACGAGCAGTACTTC
>-|TRBJ1-4|-|TRBV7-2
CASSLQGKNSEKLFF
TGTGCCAGCAGCCTCCAGGGGAAGAATAGTGAAAAACTGTTTTTT
>-|TRBJ2-7|-|TRBV4-3
CASSHDDSRYEQYF
TGCGCCAGCAGCCACGACGACAGTCGCTACGAGCAGTACTTC
>-|TRBJ1-2|few|TRBV28
CASSLTGSGGYTF
TGTGCCAGCAGTTTAACGGGTTCGGGTGGCTACACCTTC
>-|TRBJ2-7|-|TRBV5-1
CASSLLGDEEQYF
TGCGCCAGCAGCTTACTAGGGGACGAGGAGCAGTACTTC
>TRBD2|TRBJ2-1|-|TRBV2
CASSPGGRASYNEQFF
TGTGCCAGCAGCCCCGGGGGGAGAGCGTCCTACAATGAGCAGTTCTTC
>-|TRBJ2-2|-|TRBV4-1
CASSQDPSYTGELFF
TGCGCCAGCAGCCAAGATCCATCCTACACCGGGGAGCTGTTTTTT
>-|TRBJ2-4|-|TRBV7-2
CASSFPPGAGSKNIQYF
TGTGCCAGCAGCTTCCCGCCCGGGGCGGGGTCCAAAAACATTCAGTACTTC
>TRBD1|TRBJ2-7|-|TRBV14
CASSQPPGQGLDEQYF
TGTGCCAGCAGCCAACCACCGGGACAGGGTTTGGACGAGCAGTACTTC
>-|TRBJ1-6|-|TRBV30
CARTVSSYNSPLHF
TGTGCCCGAACGGTCAGCTCCTATAATTCACCCCTCCACTTT
>-|TRBJ2-7|-|TRBV7-8
CASSLSYEQYF
TGTGCCAGCAGCTTAAGCTACGAGCAGTACTTC
>-|TRBJ1-5|-|TRBV7-3
CASRRCGPPKVRGLSNQPQHF
TGTGCCAGCAGGCGTTGTGGACCTCCAAAGGTACGAGGGCTAAGCAATCAGCCCCAGCATTTT
>TRBD1|TRBJ2-7|-|TRBV2
CASGQGAGLEQYF
TGTGCCAGCGGACAGGGGGCAGGGTTGGAGCAGTACTTC
>-|TRBJ1-2|-|TRBV11-2
CASSLEVFGRANGYTF
TGTGCCAGCAGCTTGGAAGTATTCGGCAGGGCCAATGGCTACACCTTC
>-|TRBJ2-1|-|TRBV7-6
CASSSFTSTGNEQFF
TGTGCCAGCAGCTCCTTCACCAGTACGGGGAATGAGCAGTTCTTC